The 23 T cell receptor beta chains presented below share a single source sample, sequenced in a study of T-cell reconstitution after alpha-beta-depleted transplantation in children. The authors prepared the TCRbeta library with unique molecular identifiers. TCRdb passed the PCR reads through MiXCR, listing each CDR3 protein once. The sample shows some 200,000 distinct CDR3 sequences, 7% to 9% of them seen only once. The sample was PBMCs, mostly from graft donor cells, taken 360 days after TCRalphabeta/CD19-depleted stem cell transplant. These receptor sequences come from a male patient aged 2-15 years who had a stem cell transplant for acute myeloid leukemia, so the T cells may come from the graft donor.

This clonotype was seen at least ten times. The rearrangement uses TRBV5-6 and TRBJ2-7; D ambiguous. Germline loops: CDR1 SGHDT, CDR2 YYEEEE. This CDR3 comprises 14 residues. V lost 2 bases to trimming and J lost 1 base, with 10 bases between them. This CDR3 is CASSFPGKSYEQYV. For the CDR3, the DNA is TGTGCCAGCAGCTTCCCCGGAAAATCCTACGAGCAGTACGTC.

This clonotype was picked up a small number of times. The chain recombines TRBV4-3 with TRBJ2-1, with D perhaps TRBD2 (5 bases). Between the trimmed V and J ends, which lost 4 bases and 2 bases, there was a span of 12 bases. The CDR3 sequence is 15 residues long. Per the germline V gene, CDR1 is LGHNA and CDR2 is YSLEER. The CDR3 DNA sequence: TGCGCCAGCAGCCCCGGGGATGGCACCTACAATGAGCAGTTCTTC. Protein product: CASSPGDGTYNEQFF.

The chain employs TRBV5-1 and TRBJ2-1; 7 bases fit TRBD2. The germline gives CDR1 SGHRS, CDR2 YFSETQ. The CDR3 is 16 amino acids. The trim removed 4 bases at V and 0 bases at J, leaving 7 bases unmatched. CDR3 residues: CASSEPSGTSYNEQFF. DNA for the CDR3: TGCGCCAGCAGCGAACCCAGCGGGACCTCCTACAATGAGCAGTTCTTC. The variable domain in full, completed from reference TRBV5-1 and TRBJ2-1, reads KAGVTQTPRYLIKTRGQQVTLSCSPISGHRSVSWYQQTPGQGLQFLFEYFSETQRNKGNFPGRFSGRQFSNSRSEMNVSTLELGDSALYLCASSEPSGTSYNEQFFGPGTRLTVL.

The J gene is TRBJ2-2, the V gene TRBV12-3 or TRBV12-4, with 8 bases aligning to TRBD1. V dropped 3 bases and J dropped 2; count of bases not matched to a gene: 2. CDR3 size: 15 residues. In DNA, the CDR3 is TGTGCCAGCAGTTTGGACAGGGTAAACACCGGGGAGCTGTTTTTT. Translated, it gives CASSLDRVNTGELFF.

Only a few counts were recorded for this clonotype. A junction end diverges from the germline sequence, so it may reflect a read error. V gene TRBV6-6 combines with J gene TRBJ2-1; D unresolved. CDR1 and CDR2 from the germline V gene are MNHNY and SVGAGI (reference sequence). The CDR3 sequence is 12 residues long. The CDR3 DNA reads as TGTGCCAGCAGTTACTCCGACAATGAGCAGTTCTTC. Protein sequence: CASSYSDNEQFF.

In this sample, this clonotype turned up many times. CDR3 sequence (DNA): TGTGCCAGCAGTTTAAGCACTAGCGGGACCGACAATGAGCAGTTCTTC. Its protein product is CASSLSTSGTDNEQFF. The chain has TRBV12-3 or TRBV12-4 and TRBJ2-1; TRBD2 aligns across 10 bases. This CDR3 has 16 amino acids. Trimming at V came to 2 bases and at J to 5 bases, leaving 6 bases not matched to a gene.

This rearrangement joins TRBV5-1 to TRBJ2-7; tentative D call: TRBD1 (6 bases). The CDR3 loop spans 14 amino acids. With 2 bases removed from V and 5 bases from J, the gap between germline ends came to 14 bases. From germline, CDR1 is SGHRS and CDR2 YFSETQ. CDR3 nucleotides: TGCGCCAGCAGCTTCACAGGGAAATTCCACGAGCAGTACTTC. This sequence encodes CASSFTGKFHEQYF. Combining the CDR3 with reference TRBV5-1 and TRBJ2-7 gives the whole variable domain KAGVTQTPRYLIKTRGQQVTLSCSPISGHRSVSWYQQTPGQGLQFLFEYFSETQRNKGNFPGRFSGRQFSNSRSEMNVSTLELGDSALYLCASSFTGKFHEQYFGPGTRLTVT.

CDR3 coding DNA: TGTGCCAGCAGTTCATATAGCGGGAGGTCCTACAATGAGCAGTTCTTC. It encodes CASSSYSGRSYNEQFF. The chain combines TRBV6-5 with TRBJ2-1, with 10 nucleotides matching TRBD2. CDR1 is MNHEY and CDR2 is SVGAGI in the germline V gene. The CDR3 sequence is 16 residues long. After removal of 4 bases from V and 1 base from J, the junction contained 4 bases not matched to a gene.

This clonotype was observed at least ten times. This rearrangement joins TRBV3-1 to TRBJ2-3; D call uncertain. Germline values: CDR1 LGHDT, CDR2 YNNKEL (reference sequence). V was clipped by 0 bases and J by 0 bases, with 7 bases between them. This CDR3 spans 15 amino acids. In DNA, the CDR3 is TGTGCCAGCAGCCAAGATCACCCTAGCACAGATACGCAGTATTTT. Its translation: CASSQDHPSTDTQYF.

The chain is built from TRBV20-1 and TRBJ1-5; TRBD1 matches at 10 bases. With V trimmed by 5 bases and J by 6 bases, 7 bases remained unmatched. The CDR3 contains 14 residues. CDR1 DFQATT and CDR2 SNEGSKA come from the germline V gene (reference sequence). The CDR3 nucleotides read TGCAGTGCTGGGGGACAGGGGCCGAGTCAGCCCCAGCATTTT. It encodes CSAGGQGPSQPQHF.

This clonotype was seen many times. V usage is TRBV9 and J usage is TRBJ1-1; D is perhaps TRBD1 (5 bases). The CDR3 loop spans 15 amino acids. Germline CDR1 is SGDLS and CDR2 is YYNGEE. V was clipped by 4 bases and J by 1 base, with 14 bases between them. This CDR3 reads CASSPLGGRNTEAFF. CDR3 sequence (DNA): TGTGCCAGCAGCCCTCTGGGGGGAAGGAACACTGAAGCTTTCTTT.

This clonotype has a count of ten or more. This chain joins TRBV7-6 and TRBJ1-3; 9 bases agree with TRBD1. The germline gives CDR1 SGHVS, CDR2 FNYEAQ. V shed 6 bases, J shed 2 bases, and the junction held 8 bases outside the gene matches. CDR3 length: 16 residues. Here the CDR3 DNA reads TGTGCCAGCAGTCCGGGACAGGGACTTCCTGGAAACACCATATATTTT. Translation: CASSPGQGLPGNTIYF.

This clonotype has just a few counts. The J gene is TRBJ2-3, the V gene TRBV12-3 or TRBV12-4; 7 positions match TRBD1. V was clipped by 3 bases and J by 5 bases; unmatched bases: 5. The CDR3 sequence is 14 residues long. CDR3: CASSFGTERDTQYF. The CDR3 bases are TGTGCCAGCAGTTTCGGGACAGAGAGAGATACGCAGTATTTT.

This clonotype was found many times. V is TRBV4-2 and J is TRBJ1-2; D is possibly TRBD1 (6 bases). The CDR3 extends over 19 amino acids. Per germline, CDR1 LGHNA and CDR2 YNFKEQ. Trimming removed 0 bases from V and 0 bases from J, with 20 bases in between. CDR3 protein: CASSQDFPGETGPNYGYTF. The DNA for the CDR3 is TGTGCCAGCAGCCAAGACTTCCCGGGAGAGACAGGACCTAACTATGGCTACACCTTC.

This clonotype has more than one count but fewer than ten. This chain links TRBV20-1 with TRBJ2-3, with a possible D match to TRBD1 (5 bases). Germline V lookup: CDR1 DFQATT, CDR2 SNEGSKA (reference sequence). V lost 3 bases and J lost 1, with 14 bases in between. This CDR3 has 15 amino acids. The DNA for the CDR3 is TGCAGTGCTAGTAGCTTTCAGGGCGGCACAGATACGCAGTATTTT. Translated, it gives CSASSFQGGTDTQYF.

This clonotype has more than one count but fewer than ten. This chain joins TRBV6-5 and TRBJ2-3, with TRBD2 matching over 8 bases. Germline CDR1 and CDR2: MNHEY and SVGAGI. This CDR3 region has 16 residues. V shed 5 bases and J 4 bases; nucleotides not matched to a gene: 11. CDR3 sequence: CASSPLGSGRPDTQYF. The CDR3 bases are TGTGCCAGCAGTCCCCTTGGAAGCGGGAGACCAGATACGCAGTATTTT.

This clonotype has ten or more counts. The chain recombines TRBV7-9 with TRBJ2-2; D unclear. CDR1 is SEHNR and CDR2 is FQNEAQ in the germline V gene (reference sequence). V was pared by 3 bases and J by 4 bases, with 6 bases between. The CDR3 covers 13 residues. The CDR3, as DNA: TGTGCCAGCAGCTTGACCCCCACCGGGGAGCTGTTTTTT. Translated: CASSLTPTGELFF.

The chain joins TRBV12-3 or TRBV12-4 to TRBJ1-2, with no clear D. This CDR3 has 13 amino acids. Trimming stripped 5 bases from V and 8 bases from J, with 15 bases between. The CDR3 DNA sequence: TGTGCCAGCAGTCTAGACCGCTCCCTAGGCTACACCTTC. This codes for CASSLDRSLGYTF.

The table lists this clonotype with many counts. CDR3 coding DNA: TGCAGCGTTGAAGTGGACTCTCCTTCAACAGATACGCAGTATTTT. It encodes CSVEVDSPSTDTQYF. The rearrangement joins TRBV29-1 to TRBJ2-3; D perhaps matches TRBD2 (5 bases). Between the trimmed V and J ends, which lost 1 base and 3 bases, there was a span of 14 bases. Germline assignment: CDR1 SQVTM and CDR2 ANQGSEA. The CDR3 is made up of 15 amino acids.

The V call is TRBV7-6, the J call TRBJ2-7; TRBD1 matches at 7 bases. Germline V gene sequence: CDR1 SGHVS, CDR2 FNYEAQ. V lost 5 bases, J lost 5 bases, and 6 bases stayed unmatched. The CDR3 spans 13 residues. CDR3 DNA: TGTGCCAGCAGCCCCCGACAGGGTAACGAGCAGTACTTC. This translates into CASSPRQGNEQYF.

This clonotype was observed a few times. This rearrangement joins TRBV5-1 to TRBJ2-1; D perhaps matches TRBD1 (6 bases). Per germline, CDR1 SGHRS and CDR2 YFSETQ. V was pared by 1 base and J by 7 bases, with 15 bases between. The CDR3 consists of 15 residues. This chain's CDR3 is CASSLWQGSSNEQFF. The CDR3 DNA is TGCGCCAGCAGCTTGTGGCAGGGGAGCTCTAATGAGCAGTTCTTC.

This clonotype was seen more than once but under ten times. This chain uses TRBV30 with TRBJ1-4; 9 bases are a match to TRBD1. Per germline, CDR1 GTSNPN and CDR2 SVGIG (reference sequence). This CDR3 has 16 amino acids. V was clipped by 4 bases and J by 1 base; unmatched bases: 7. As DNA, the CDR3 is TGTGCCTGGAACTCGGGACAGGGAATAACTAATGAAAAACTGTTTTTT. It yields the protein CAWNSGQGITNEKLFF.

A few counts support this clonotype. The chain joins TRBV20-1 to TRBJ2-5, with 8 bases matching TRBD2. V was pared by 1 base and J by 10 bases, with 14 bases of the junction left unmatched. The germline gives CDR1 DFQATT, CDR2 SNEGSKA (reference sequence). The CDR3 has 15 amino acids. The DNA for the CDR3 is TGCAGTGCTAGAGCCAATAGCGGGGAGGCTTTTGGCCAGTACTTC. Amino acids: CSARANSGEAFGQYF.